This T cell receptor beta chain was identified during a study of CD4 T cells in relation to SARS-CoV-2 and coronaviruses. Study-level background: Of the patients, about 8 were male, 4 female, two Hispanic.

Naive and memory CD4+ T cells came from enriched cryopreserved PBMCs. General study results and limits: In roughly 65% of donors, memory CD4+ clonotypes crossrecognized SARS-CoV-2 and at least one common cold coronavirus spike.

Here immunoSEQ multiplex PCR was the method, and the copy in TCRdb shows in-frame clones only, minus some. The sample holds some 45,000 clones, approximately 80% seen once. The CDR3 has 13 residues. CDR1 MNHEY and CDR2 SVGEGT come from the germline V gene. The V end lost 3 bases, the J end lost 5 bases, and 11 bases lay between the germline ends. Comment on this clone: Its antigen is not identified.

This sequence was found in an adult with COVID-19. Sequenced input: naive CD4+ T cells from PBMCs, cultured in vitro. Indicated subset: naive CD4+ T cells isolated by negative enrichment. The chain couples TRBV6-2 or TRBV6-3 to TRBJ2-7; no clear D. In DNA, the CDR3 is TGTGCCAGCAGTTATAGACTTGCGGACGAGCAGTACTTC. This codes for CASSYRLADEQYF.